A single sample is the source of the 30 T cell receptor beta chains below, sequenced in a study of Graves' ophthalmopathy and Graves' hyperthyroidism. The study amplified TCR beta CDR3 regions using RNA transcripts. The library came from an HTBI-primed first-round RT-PCR and a second-round multiplex PCR. TCRdb itself ran the multiplex PCR reads through MiXCR, one entry per CDR3 protein. This repertoire shows under 350,000 distinct CDR3 sequences, about a sixth found once; its top ten account for 9% to 15%. The sample was peripheral blood. The receptor set was obtained from an adult man with Graves' ophthalmopathy.

Ten or more counts support this clonotype. The chain is built from TRBV9 and TRBJ2-5; 10 bases fit TRBD1. Trimming removed 2 bases from V and 7 bases from J; junction bases left unmatched: 8. From germline, CDR1 is SGDLS and CDR2 YYNGEE. The CDR3 is made up of 15 amino acids. The CDR3 region is CASSVGTGVIGTQYF. CDR3 sequence (DNA): TGTGCCAGCAGCGTCGGGACAGGGGTTATTGGGACCCAGTACTTC.

The chain carries TRBV6-2 or TRBV6-3 and TRBJ2-7, with 8 bases identical to TRBD2. J gave up 6 bases and V 3 bases, and 13 bases lay outside the gene matches. CDR1 is MNHEY, CDR2 SVGEGT, per germline. CDR3 length: 16 residues. DNA for the CDR3: TGTGCCAGCAGTTATGAGTCGGGAGGGCCTCCTGGCGAGCAGTACTTC. Translated, it gives CASSYESGGPPGEQYF.

Here the CDR3 DNA reads TGTGCCAGCAGTTTGACAGGGCTATTGGAGCCCCAGCATTTT. Translation gives CASSLTGLLEPQHF. This chain connects TRBV27 to TRBJ1-5, with 7 bases identical to TRBD1. The CDR3 extends over 14 amino acids. V shed 3 bases, J shed 8 bases, and the junction held 7 bases outside the gene matches. Germline values: CDR1 MNHEY, CDR2 SMNVEV (reference sequence).

This clonotype occurred many times. The rearrangement uses TRBV20-1 and TRBJ1-6; weak D call: TRBD1 (5 bases). V was trimmed by 5 bases and J by 7 bases, leaving 12 bases between them. This CDR3 has 13 residues. CDR1 is DFQATT and CDR2 is SNEGSKA in the germline V gene (reference sequence). This CDR3 is CSAFEHRNSPLHF. The CDR3 region has the DNA TGCAGTGCTTTTGAGCACAGGAATTCACCCCTCCACTTT.

This clonotype came up many times. This chain connects TRBV11-2 to TRBJ2-3, with a weak D call TRBD2 (5 bases). In germline, CDR1 is SGHAT, CDR2 FQNNGV. The ends were cut back, 7 bases at V and 2 bases at J, with 13 bases in the middle. The CDR3 loop spans 14 amino acids. CDR3 sequence: CASTRAGVTDTQYF. The CDR3 DNA reads TGTGCCAGCACCCGAGCCGGGGTCACAGATACGCAGTATTTT.

The sample holds many counts of this clonotype. V usage is TRBV27 and J usage is TRBJ1-5; D uncertain. Deletions cut 5 bases from V and 4 bases from J, with 12 bases between. CDR1 and CDR2 from the germline V gene are MNHEY and SMNVEV (reference sequence). The length of the CDR3 is 14 residues. The chain's CDR3 is CASSPGVGNQPQHF. The CDR3 DNA sequence: TGTGCCAGCAGTCCGGGAGTCGGGAATCAGCCCCAGCATTTT.

The chain has TRBV7-8 and TRBJ1-1; the D is unclear. Per the germline V gene, CDR1 is SGHVS and CDR2 is FQNEAQ. CDR3 length: 13 residues. Trimming took 0 bases from V and 7 from J, leaving 9 bases between them. This CDR3 is CASSLALNLEAFF. For the CDR3, the DNA is TGTGCCAGCAGCTTAGCGCTGAATCTTGAAGCTTTCTTT.

In this sample, this clonotype turned up many times. The J gene is TRBJ2-7, the V gene TRBV7-2; possible D gene TRBD1, 6 bases. V lost 7 bases, J lost 6 bases, and 19 bases lay in between. Germline loops: CDR1 SGHTA, CDR2 FQGNSA. The length of the CDR3 is 14 residues. CDR3 protein: CASTDRTGPGEQYF. The CDR3 DNA reads TGTGCCAGCACCGACAGGACGGGTCCGGGCGAGCAGTACTTC.

This clonotype was seen repeatedly, ten times or more. This sequence joins TRBV20-1 and TRBJ1-3; D call uncertain. CDR1 is DFQATT, CDR2 SNEGSKA, per germline (reference sequence). Trimming removed 0 bases at V and 1 base at J, with 13 bases between. This CDR3 comprises 16 residues. Here the CDR3 reads CSARDFERLSGNTIYF. The CDR3 DNA reads as TGCAGTGCTAGAGATTTCGAACGGCTGTCTGGAAACACCATATATTTT.

This clonotype was detected many times. V is TRBV27 and J is TRBJ2-7, with 9 positions matching TRBD2. This CDR3 comprises 15 residues. CDR1 and CDR2 (germline): MNHEY, SMNVEV (reference sequence). Trimming took 6 bases from V and 6 from J; bases not matched to a gene: 12. In DNA form, the CDR3 reads TGTGCCAGCAGAGCTACACAGGGACTAGCAGTCGAGCAGTACTTC. Translated, it gives CASRATQGLAVEQYF.

This clonotype appeared many times. J is TRBJ1-2 and V is TRBV20-1; 7 bases map to TRBD1. Germline V gives CDR1 DFQATT, CDR2 SNEGSKA (reference sequence). Trimming cost V 0 bases and J 7 bases; bases outside gene matches: 11. The CDR3 consists of 15 residues. The CDR3 loop is CSARDRNRGLFGYTF. DNA of the CDR3: TGCAGTGCTAGAGATCGGAACAGGGGTTTGTTTGGCTACACCTTC.

There are many counts of this clonotype. V is TRBV7-9 and J is TRBJ1-2; D is ambiguous. This CDR3 region has 14 residues. Trimming cost V 2 bases and J 2 bases, with 9 bases left between them. Germline CDR1 reads SEHNR; CDR2 reads FQNEAQ (reference sequence). CDR3 nucleotides: TGTGCCAGCAGCTTAAAGGGTCAAAACTATGGCTACACCTTC. It specifies CASSLKGQNYGYTF.

The V gene is TRBV30, the J gene TRBJ2-7; 9 bases are shared with TRBD1. The CDR3 contains 16 residues. Germline assignment: CDR1 GTSNPN and CDR2 SVGIG (reference sequence). V was clipped by 5 bases and J by 0 bases; unmatched bases: 11. DNA of the CDR3: TGTGCCTGGGCTCACCCCACGGGACAGGGCTCCTACGAGCAGTACTTC. It yields the protein CAWAHPTGQGSYEQYF.

At least ten counts were recorded for this clonotype. The chain joins TRBV18 to TRBJ1-1; D gene unclear. CDR1 and CDR2 (germline): KGHSH, LQKENI. V was cut by 4 bases and J by 0 bases, with 9 bases left in between. The CDR3 extends over 14 amino acids. CDR3 DNA: TGTGCCAGCTCACAAAAACAGCTGAACACTGAAGCTTTCTTT. Protein sequence: CASSQKQLNTEAFF.

There are many counts of this clonotype. The gene calls are TRBV27 and TRBJ1-1; D not resolved. Germline CDR1 reads MNHEY; CDR2 reads SMNVEV (reference sequence). The germline V and J ends were trimmed by 4 bases and 3 bases, with 9 bases remaining between them. This CDR3 is 13 amino acids long. The CDR3 spells CASSSLDDTEAFF. The CDR3 DNA is TGTGCCAGCAGTTCCCTTGACGACACTGAAGCTTTCTTT.

This clonotype came up many times. CDR3 sequence: CASSLDRVSQPQHF. The CDR3 nucleotides are TGTGCCAGCAGTCTGGACAGGGTATCTCAGCCCCAGCATTTT. This chain links TRBV6-5 with TRBJ1-5; 8 nucleotides agree with TRBD1. V lost 5 bases to trimming and J lost 6 bases; unmatched junction nucleotides: 6. Looked up from germline, CDR1 is MNHEY and CDR2 is SVGAGI. The CDR3 sequence is 14 residues long.

This clonotype was observed at least ten times. J is TRBJ2-7 and V is TRBV5-1; D unresolved. V was clipped by 1 base and J by 4 bases, with 15 bases between them. The CDR3 is 15 amino acids. Germline-derived CDR1 and CDR2 are SGHRS and YFSETQ. The CDR3 reads CASSLTPGRKYEQYF. As DNA, the CDR3 is TGCGCCAGCAGCTTGACCCCCGGAAGGAAATACGAGCAGTACTTC.

This clonotype has ten or more counts. V usage is TRBV5-1 and J usage is TRBJ1-1; a weak D match, TRBD1 (6 bases). V dropped 7 bases and J dropped 7 bases, with 17 bases sitting between them. There are 13 residues in the CDR3. Germline loops: CDR1 SGHRS, CDR2 YFSETQ. DNA of the CDR3: TGCGCCAGCTCCGCCCTCGGGGGCAGTGAAGCTTTCTTT. Encoded protein: CASSALGGSEAFF. Complete variable domain (other parts from reference TRBV5-1 and TRBJ1-1): KAGVTQTPRYLIKTRGQQVTLSCSPISGHRSVSWYQQTPGQGLQFLFEYFSETQRNKGNFPGRFSGRQFSNSRSEMNVSTLELGDSALYLCASSALGGSEAFFGQGTRLTVV.

V and J are TRBV12-3 or TRBV12-4 and TRBJ1-1, with D tentatively TRBD1 (5 bases). The CDR3 has 13 residues. Trimming cost V 3 bases and J 8 bases, with 13 bases left between them. The CDR3 nucleotides read TGTGCCAGCAGTTTGGGACCCTCCTGGGAAGCTTTCTTT. This gives the protein CASSLGPSWEAFF.

For this clonotype: A much larger clonotype is one base distant, so this may be a read error. V usage is TRBV6-1 and J usage is TRBJ1-3; D not certain. The CDR3 runs 14 residues. Per the germline V gene, CDR1 is MNHNS and CDR2 is SASEGT. DNA for the CDR3: TGTGCAAGCTATGCAGGCCTCTCTGGAAACACCATATATTTT. Amino acid sequence: CASYAGLSGNTIYF.

Many counts were recorded for this clonotype. The chain couples TRBV29-1 to TRBJ2-7; 12 bases agree with TRBD1. Germline values: CDR1 SQVTM, CDR2 ANQGSEA. CDR3 length equals 18 residues. The V gene end was trimmed by 6 bases and the J gene end by 2 bases; junction bases not matched to a gene: 17. For the CDR3, the DNA is TGCAGCGTCGAAAGTCCCGGGACAGGGGGCTTGTCCCCCTACGAGCAGTACTTC. This sequence encodes CSVESPGTGGLSPYEQYF.

This clonotype was detected many times. The gene calls are TRBV19 and TRBJ2-7; 10 nucleotides agree with TRBD2. Germline CDR1 and CDR2: LNHDA and SQIVND (reference sequence). There are 14 residues in the CDR3. The ends lost 3 bases at V and 3 bases at J; junction bases unmatched: 2. CDR3 DNA sequence: TGTGCCAGTAGTATTGGGACTAGCGTCTACGAGCAGTACTTC. Translation: CASSIGTSVYEQYF. Looking up the rest from reference TRBV19 and TRBJ2-7 gives the full variable domain: DGGITQSPKYLFRKEGQNVTLSCEQNLNHDAMYWYRQDPGQGLRLIYYSQIVNDFQKGDIAEGYSVSREKKESFPLTVTSAQKNPTAFYLCASSIGTSVYEQYFGPGTRLTVT.

In its sample, this clonotype was seen many times. The CDR3 loop reads CASSPPGQGSTQYF. The CDR3 DNA follows: TGTGCCAGCAGTCCACCGGGACAGGGAAGTACCCAGTACTTC. The J gene is TRBJ2-5, the V gene TRBV12-3 or TRBV12-4; TRBD1 aligns across 9 bases. The length of the CDR3 is 14 residues. J gave up 8 bases and V 5 bases, and 9 bases lay outside the gene matches.

This clonotype was recorded at least ten times. This sequence joins TRBV7-9 and TRBJ1-1, with D hard to call. CDR1 and CDR2 from the germline V gene are SEHNR and FQNEAQ (reference sequence). The length of the CDR3 is 14 residues. Trimming removed 5 bases at V and 3 bases at J, with 13 bases between. The CDR3 region is CASSTLNRDTEAFF. Written as DNA, the CDR3 is TGTGCCAGCAGCACCTTAAATAGAGACACTGAAGCTTTCTTT.

This clonotype came up many times. The V and J genes are TRBV7-8 and TRBJ2-5; tentatively, D is TRBD2 (7 bases). Germline assignment: CDR1 SGHVS and CDR2 FQNEAQ. Trimming removed 8 bases at V and 1 base at J, with 11 bases between. The length of the CDR3 is 13 residues. The CDR3 sequence is CASAGAIQETQYF. The CDR3, as DNA: TGTGCCAGCGCGGGGGCAATCCAAGAGACCCAGTACTTC.

This clonotype was recorded a few times. A clone one base away is much larger, so this may be a read error. The chain recombines TRBV20-1 with TRBJ2-7; possibly TRBD2 for D (5 bases). The CDR3 loop spans 9 amino acids. From germline, CDR1 is DFQATT and CDR2 SNEGSKA (reference sequence). V was trimmed by 7 bases and J by 9 bases, leaving 10 bases between them. In DNA form, the CDR3 reads TGCAGTGATAGCGAACTGCAGTACTTC. It codes for CSDSELQYF.

The chain combines TRBV10-3 with TRBJ1-2, with 9 bases that match TRBD1. The CDR3 sequence is 16 residues long. Trimming at V came to 3 bases and at J to 5 bases, leaving 10 bases not matched to a gene. The germline gives CDR1 ENHRY, CDR2 SYGVKD. The CDR3 DNA sequence: TGTGCCATCAGTGACGAGGGACAGGGTCTCGGATATGGCTACACCTTC. Protein sequence: CAISDEGQGLGYGYTF.

V is TRBV28 and J is TRBJ1-2, with 8 bases fitting TRBD1. The CDR3 has 17 residues. V trimming: 5 bases; J trimming: 5 bases; junction bases outside the gene matches: 16. Germline lookup yields CDR1 MDHEN and CDR2 SYDVKM. The CDR3 here is CASSEDRDRTNGYGYTF. The CDR3 nucleotides are TGTGCCAGCAGTGAAGACCGGGACAGGACCAATGGGTATGGCTACACCTTC.

This clonotype was counted ten times or more. V usage is TRBV5-1 and J usage is TRBJ2-7; no firm D call. Trimming removed 1 base from V and 3 bases from J, with 5 bases in between. Germline CDR1 reads SGHRS; CDR2 reads YFSETQ. This CDR3 spans 12 amino acids. The CDR3 bases are TGCGCCAGCAGCTTGAAAGGCTACGAGCAGTACTTC. Its protein is CASSLKGYEQYF.

The table lists this clonotype with a few counts. A read error may explain this, as a much larger clone is one base away. CDR3 nucleotide sequence: TGTGCCATCAGCGGACAGTCCGAGACCCAGTACTTC. Protein sequence: CAISGQSETQYF. The chain recombines TRBV10-3 with TRBJ2-5; TRBD1 might be the D (6 bases). Trimming shortened V by 6 bases and J by 5 bases, and 10 bases separated the two germline ends. CDR1 and CDR2 (germline): ENHRY, SYGVKD. This CDR3 has 12 residues.